The T cell receptor (beta chain) under discussion was sequenced for a study of CD8 T cells in ankylosing spondylitis. Whole-study findings and limits: CD8+ cells made up the disease-linked clones, which were relatively rare in peripheral blood. Researchers reportedly found disease-linked clones significantly enriched in matched ankylosing spondylitis synovial fluid.

As regards this clonotype: Its specificity is not known.

In germline, CDR1 is MNHEY, CDR2 SMNVEV (reference sequence). The CDR3 sequence is 19 residues long. V dropped 6 bases and J dropped 6; count of bases not matched to a gene: 22. TCRdb ran MiXCR on the 5' RACE reads and lists one entry per CDR3 protein. There are around 150,000 distinct CDR3 sequences in the sample; around 45% occur only once, and 12% to 15% lies in the top ten. The chain employs TRBV27 and TRBJ2-1; 8 positions agree with TRBD2. Sequenced input: synovial fluid, either unsorted or a sorted T cell fraction (not recorded which). The origin of this receptor is a male donor with ankylosing spondylitis. For the CDR3, the DNA is TGTGCCAGCAGGAAGTGGGGTATTAGCGGGGAACCCAGAGGCAATGAGCAGTTCTTC. It codes for CASRKWGISGEPRGNEQFF.